A single sample gave rise to the 30 T cell receptor beta chains below, sequenced in a study of PD-1 blockade in classical Hodgkin lymphoma. Data came from immunoSEQ multiplex PCR; TCRdb stores just in-frame clones and leaves some out. In the table there are over 70,000 clones, under 90% of which are singletons. Every patient was affected by relapse after autologous stem cell transplantation, while exposure to brentuximab vedotin was not uniform. The starting material was peripheral blood mononuclear cells (PBMCs), obtained at baseline. These receptors came from a human donor with classical Hodgkin lymphoma.

In nucleotides, the CDR3 is TGTGCCAGCAGCTTATTCGGGACAGGGCGGCACACCGGGGAGCTGTTTTTT. This encodes CASSLFGTGRHTGELFF. The V gene is TRBV11-2, the J gene TRBJ2-2; 9 nucleotides agree with TRBD1. The CDR3 length is 17 residues. Unmatched junction bases numbered 7, after V lost 2 bases and J lost 3 bases. CDR1 SGHAT and CDR2 FQNNGV come from the germline V gene.

The gene calls are TRBV27 and TRBJ2-5; D is unresolved. V was pared by 8 bases and J by 3 bases, with 13 bases between. Looked up from germline, CDR1 is MNHEY and CDR2 is SMNVEV (reference sequence). The CDR3 totals 13 residues. CDR3 nucleotides: TGTGCCAGCGGTGGTCTGGACGAAGAGACCCAGTACTTC. Translating it yields CASGGLDEETQYF.

CDR3 sequence reads: CASSSGQGSTEAFF. The DNA of the CDR3 is TGTGCCAGCAGCTCGGGACAGGGGAGCACTGAAGCTTTCTTT. V gene TRBV7-9 combines with J gene TRBJ1-1; 10 bases line up with TRBD1. V gave up 4 bases and J gave up 4 bases; unmatched junction bases: 3. Germline CDR1 SEHNR, CDR2 FQNEAQ (reference sequence). The CDR3 is 14 amino acids.

The CDR3 DNA reads TGCGCCAGCAGCCAAACCCCGGGGCTATTCAGGGGGGATAACTATGGCTACACCTTC. This codes for CASSQTPGLFRGDNYGYTF. This chain joins TRBV4-1 and TRBJ1-2; the match to TRBD1 covers 7 bases. Germline loops: CDR1 MGHRA, CDR2 YSYEKL. This CDR3 spans 19 amino acids. Trimming at V came to 2 bases and at J to 1 base, leaving 16 bases not matched to a gene.

The rearrangement links TRBV4-3 to TRBJ2-7; D is perhaps TRBD1 or TRBD2 (5 bases each). This CDR3 is built from 15 residues. V was trimmed by 0 bases and J by 1 base, leaving 10 bases between them. Germline V lookup: CDR1 LGHNA, CDR2 YSLEER. The chain's CDR3 is CASSQDRDQSYEQYF. In nucleotides, the CDR3 is TGCGCCAGCAGCCAAGACCGGGACCAATCCTACGAGCAGTACTTC.

The chain is built from TRBV5-6 and TRBJ2-7, with D perhaps being TRBD1 or TRBD2 (5 bases each). Germline V lookup: CDR1 SGHDT, CDR2 YYEEEE. Trimming removed 3 bases from V and 6 bases from J, with 22 bases in between. The CDR3 loop spans 16 amino acids. CDR3 sequence: CASSSAYGTPGGEQYF. The CDR3 DNA sequence: TGTGCCAGCAGCTCCGCGTACGGGACCCCAGGAGGCGAGCAGTACTTC.

The V and J genes are TRBV7-2 and TRBJ2-3; no reliable D call. The germline V and J ends were trimmed by 1 base and 6 bases, with 11 bases remaining between them. This CDR3 has 14 amino acids. The germline V gene has CDR1 SGHTA and CDR2 FQGNSA. CDR3 DNA sequence: TGTGCCAGCAGCTTAGAGAGATCGCAGGATACGCAGTATTTT. It yields the protein CASSLERSQDTQYF. Complete variable domain (other parts from reference TRBV7-2 and TRBJ2-3): GAGVSQSPSNKVTEKGKDVELRCDPISGHTALYWYRQSLGQGLEFLIYFQGNSAPDKSGLPSDRFSAERTGGSVSTLTIQRTQQEDSAVYLCASSLERSQDTQYFGPGTRLTVL.

The V gene is TRBV4-1, the J gene TRBJ2-3; 9 bases align to TRBD2. CDR1 MGHRA and CDR2 YSYEKL come from the germline V gene. This CDR3 has 16 amino acids. The J segment lost 2 bases and the V segment lost 8 bases, leaving 11 bases of the junction unmatched. The CDR3 protein is CASAWPASGNTDTQYF. For the CDR3, the DNA is TGCGCCAGCGCCTGGCCCGCTAGCGGGAACACAGATACGCAGTATTTT.

The V call is TRBV5-5, the J call TRBJ2-7, with D possibly being TRBD2 (5 bases). V gave up 0 bases and J gave up 0 bases, with 10 bases separating them. Germline CDR1 reads SGHKS; CDR2 reads YYEKEE (reference sequence). This CDR3 has 15 amino acids. CDR3: CASSLGAATSYEQYF. The CDR3 DNA reads as TGTGCCAGCAGCTTGGGAGCGGCTACCTCCTACGAGCAGTACTTC.

V is TRBV4-3 and J is TRBJ1-4, with 10 bases matching TRBD1. J was trimmed by 5 bases and V by 9 bases; bases with no gene match: 6. Germline CDR1 is LGHNA and CDR2 is YSLEER. This CDR3 spans 14 amino acids. CDR3 bases: TGCGCCAGTGCCGACAGGGGGCGGAATGAAAAACTGTTTTTT. It specifies CASADRGRNEKLFF.

The chain is built from TRBV2 and TRBJ1-2; 7 positions match TRBD1. With 6 bases clipped from V and 4 bases from J, the junction kept 8 bases outside the gene matches. The CDR3 is 14 residues long. Germline values: CDR1 SNHLY, CDR2 FYNNEI. The CDR3 reads CASRGEGAGYGYTF. CDR3 bases: TGTGCCAGCAGGGGGGAGGGGGCTGGCTATGGCTACACCTTC.

This sequence joins TRBV6-6 and TRBJ2-1; 9 positions agree with TRBD2. CDR3 length equals 14 residues. Germline CDR1 is MNHNY and CDR2 is SVGAGI (reference sequence). V shed 4 bases, J shed 11 bases, and the junction held 9 bases outside the gene matches. CDR3 amino acids: CASSFRTSADKQFF. The CDR3 coding sequence is TGTGCCAGCAGTTTTAGGACTAGCGCAGATAAGCAGTTCTTC.

This rearrangement joins TRBV5-5 to TRBJ1-4; D is perhaps TRBD1 (6 bases). CDR3 length: 14 residues. CDR1 and CDR2 (germline): SGHKS, YYEKEE (reference sequence). V was clipped by 3 bases and J by 3 bases, with 9 bases between them. CDR3 DNA: TGTGCCAGCAGCTGGGACATATCTAATGAAAAACTGTTTTTT. Residues: CASSWDISNEKLFF.

This clone was seen a handful of times. The rearrangement links TRBV7-2 to TRBJ1-5, with D perhaps TRBD1 (6 bases). Trimming stripped 4 bases from V and 7 bases from J, with 17 bases between. This CDR3 is 15 amino acids long. CDR1 is SGHTA, CDR2 FQGNSA, per germline. CDR3 nucleotide sequence: TGTGCCAGCAGCTCAAACCCAGGGGCGGGACAGCCCCAGCATTTT. It yields the protein CASSSNPGAGQPQHF.

The chain employs TRBV7-9 and TRBJ1-4; the D gene is possibly TRBD1 (5 bases). V dropped 2 bases and J dropped 4 bases, with 14 bases sitting between them. Germline-derived CDR1 and CDR2 are SEHNR and FQNEAQ (reference sequence). This CDR3 spans 16 amino acids. CDR3: CASSLSTGLFNEKLFF. The CDR3 bases are TGTGCCAGCAGCTTATCAACAGGCCTTTTTAATGAAAAACTGTTTTTT.

The V and J genes are TRBV7-2 and TRBJ1-2; D remains ambiguous. The CDR3 length is 14 residues. Germline CDR1 and CDR2: SGHTA and FQGNSA. The V and J ends lost 4 bases and 8 bases respectively, with 17 bases between them. CDR3 sequence: CASSSPAYRKGYTF. CDR3 DNA: TGTGCCAGCAGCTCGCCCGCCTACAGAAAAGGCTACACCTTC.

The chain couples TRBV10-3 to TRBJ1-2; 7 positions agree with TRBD1. This CDR3 spans 14 amino acids. The V segment lost 6 bases and the J segment 4 bases; nucleotides outside the gene matches: 8. Germline V gene lookup returns CDR1 ENHRY and CDR2 SYGVKD. As DNA, the CDR3 is TGTGCCATCAGCCCTAGGGACAGCTTCTATGGCTACACCTTC. This gives the protein CAISPRDSFYGYTF.

The rearrangement uses TRBV9 and TRBJ2-7; possibly TRBD2 for D (7 bases). Germline CDR1 SGDLS, CDR2 YYNGEE. The CDR3 sequence is 16 residues long. V lost 3 bases to trimming and J lost 3 bases, with 19 bases between them. CDR3 region: CASSARRGAGVYEQYF. CDR3 nucleotide sequence: TGTGCCAGCAGCGCCAGACGGGGGGCGGGAGTCTACGAGCAGTACTTC.

This chain connects TRBV15 to TRBJ1-3, with 9 bases that match TRBD1. Germline CDR1 LNHNV, CDR2 YYDKDF (reference sequence). This CDR3 contains 15 residues. The V gene end was trimmed by 7 bases and the J gene end by 3 bases; junction bases not matched to a gene: 7. CDR3 nucleotide sequence: TGTGCCACCACCCGGGACAGGGTAAATGGAAACACCATATATTTT. Its protein is CATTRDRVNGNTIYF.

V and J are TRBV15 and TRBJ2-7; D gene ambiguous. CDR1 and CDR2 from the germline V gene are LNHNV and YYDKDF (reference sequence). The V and J ends lost 1 base and 3 bases respectively, with 13 bases between them. The CDR3 sequence is 15 residues long. This CDR3 is CATSRGVGAVYEQYF. The CDR3 DNA reads as TGTGCCACCAGCAGAGGTGTAGGCGCAGTCTACGAGCAGTACTTC.

The chain employs TRBV2 and TRBJ1-1; D gene uncertain. From germline, CDR1 is SNHLY and CDR2 FYNNEI. V was cut by 1 base and J by 10 bases, with 7 bases left in between. The CDR3 is made up of 11 amino acids. In DNA, the CDR3 is TGTGCCAGCAGTGAAGATTCCCTAGCTTTCTTT. It yields the protein CASSEDSLAFF.

V is TRBV9 and J is TRBJ2-2; D remains unclear. CDR1 is SGDLS, CDR2 YYNGEE, per germline. The length of the CDR3 is 13 residues. Trimming took off 0 bases at V and 8 bases at J, with 8 bases between the two ends. As DNA, the CDR3 is TGTGCCAGCAGCGTAGGGAGAGTGGGGGAGCTGTTTTTT. Protein sequence: CASSVGRVGELFF.

The chain couples TRBV27 to TRBJ2-6; 7 nucleotides line up with TRBD1. This CDR3 spans 19 amino acids. The junction had 13 bases not matched to a gene; V was cut back by 5 bases and J by 0 bases. Germline V lookup: CDR1 MNHEY, CDR2 SMNVEV (reference sequence). The CDR3 spells CASSRYPTGILSGANVLTF. CDR3 DNA sequence: TGTGCCAGCAGTCGGTACCCGACAGGGATACTCTCTGGGGCCAACGTCCTGACTTTC.

The chain uses TRBV28 and TRBJ2-7, with D perhaps assigned TRBD1 or TRBD2 (5 bases each). The CDR3 runs to 14 residues. The V gene's germline CDR1 is MDHEN and CDR2 SYDVKM. Trimming took 5 bases from V and 2 from J, leaving 13 bases between them. The CDR3 here is CASSLNWDPYEQYF. Written as DNA, the CDR3 is TGTGCCAGCAGTCTAAACTGGGACCCCTACGAGCAGTACTTC.

The chain has TRBV7-9 and TRBJ2-1, with D unresolved. CDR1 SEHNR and CDR2 FQNEAQ come from the germline V gene (reference sequence). This CDR3 is 11 amino acids long. Trimming took off 5 bases at V and 8 bases at J, with 7 bases between the two ends. The CDR3 DNA follows: TGTGCCAGCAGCCTGGGTGATGAGCAGTTCTTC. Translated, it gives CASSLGDEQFF.

V and J are TRBV20-1 and TRBJ1-1; D unclear. The germline V and J ends were trimmed by 6 bases and 6 bases, with 11 bases remaining between them. The CDR3 totals 11 residues. Germline loops: CDR1 DFQATT, CDR2 SNEGSKA (reference sequence). CDR3 nucleotides: TGCAGTGCCCCTCCGGGAGCTGAAGCTTTCTTT. This encodes CSAPPGAEAFF.

The rearrangement uses TRBV18 and TRBJ1-1; the D is unclear. V was trimmed by 1 base and J by 5 bases, leaving 5 bases between them. Germline assignment: CDR1 KGHSH and CDR2 LQKENI. The CDR3 is made up of 12 amino acids. The CDR3 is CASSPQGTEAFF. The CDR3 DNA sequence: TGTGCCAGCTCACCACAGGGTACTGAAGCTTTCTTT.

The rearrangement links TRBV20-1 to TRBJ2-5; D ambiguous. The CDR3 has 10 amino acids. The germline V gene has CDR1 DFQATT and CDR2 SNEGSKA (reference sequence). V gave up 4 bases and J gave up 5 bases, with 5 bases separating them. Here the CDR3 reads CSATSETQYF. CDR3 sequence (DNA): TGCAGTGCTACTTCGGAGACCCAGTACTTC.

This chain uses TRBV4-1 with TRBJ1-5; tentative D call: TRBD1 (5 bases). V lost 1 base to trimming and J lost 2 bases, with 9 bases between them. CDR1 is MGHRA and CDR2 is YSYEKL in the germline V gene. This CDR3 spans 15 amino acids. CDR3 loop: CASSQGRGGNQPQHF. The CDR3 DNA is TGCGCCAGCAGCCAAGGAAGGGGAGGCAATCAGCCCCAGCATTTT.

The chain joins TRBV5-6 to TRBJ1-5; D uncertain. Germline values: CDR1 SGHDT, CDR2 YYEEEE. Trimming left V 0 bases short and J 1 base short, with 8 bases between. The CDR3 extends over 15 amino acids. Here the CDR3 DNA reads TGTGCCAGCAGCTTGGGACATCCGAGCAATCAGCCCCAGCATTTT. It encodes CASSLGHPSNQPQHF.